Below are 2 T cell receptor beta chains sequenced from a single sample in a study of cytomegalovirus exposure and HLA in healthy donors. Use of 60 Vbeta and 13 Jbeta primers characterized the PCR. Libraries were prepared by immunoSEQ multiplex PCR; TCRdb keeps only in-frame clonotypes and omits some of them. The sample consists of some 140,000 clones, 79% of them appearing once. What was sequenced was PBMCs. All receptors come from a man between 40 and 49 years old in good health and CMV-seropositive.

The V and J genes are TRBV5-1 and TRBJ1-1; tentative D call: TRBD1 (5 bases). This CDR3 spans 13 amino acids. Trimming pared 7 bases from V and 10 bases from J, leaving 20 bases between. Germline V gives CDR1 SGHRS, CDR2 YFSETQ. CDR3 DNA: TGCGCCAGCTCCCCGACGGGGGTGGGAAGAGCTTTCTTT. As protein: CASSPTGVGRAFF.

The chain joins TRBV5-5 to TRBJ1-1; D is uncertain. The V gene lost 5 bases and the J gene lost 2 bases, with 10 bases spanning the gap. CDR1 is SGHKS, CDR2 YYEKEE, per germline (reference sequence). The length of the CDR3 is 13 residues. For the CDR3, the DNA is TGTGCCAGCAGGTTAGCCGCTAACACTGAAGCTTTCTTT. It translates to CASRLAANTEAFF.